This T cell receptor beta chain was identified during a study of blood T cell repertoires in COVID-19. For the study at large: PBMCs, B-cell-depleted T cells, or T cells provided the cDNA or gDNA that made up the material.

Exposed enrollees had met someone with a PCR-confirmed or clinician-diagnosed COVID-19 case at some point within the 2 weeks before study entry. The authors' processing: By means of reference gene primer amplification, nucleated cell counts were estimated. The method was immunoSEQ multiplex PCR; TCRdb's version includes in-frame clones alone and lacks a portion of them. For V, J and clone size, that table is used; D and trimming come from the DNA. The data show about 260,000 clones, with approximately 90% seen just once and roughly 0.95% held by the top ten. CDR1 and CDR2 (germline): KGHDR, SFDVKD. This CDR3 has 16 amino acids. V lost 4 bases and J lost 3; bases outside the gene matches: 7.

This sequence was found in a man over 45 who had been exposed to COVID-19. Sequencing input: PBMCs or T cells enriched from blood (not recorded which). The chain couples TRBV24-1 to TRBJ1-5; the match to TRBD1 covers 8 bases. In nucleotides, the CDR3 is TGTGCCACCAGTGACCAATCGACAGGGGACAATCAGCCCCAGCATTTT. Translation gives CATSDQSTGDNQPQHF.